The 25 T cell receptor beta chains presented below share a single source sample, sequenced in a study of blood T cell repertoires in COVID-19. Sequenced by immunoSEQ multiplex PCR; TCRdb stores in-frame clones only, minus some. Seen here are tens of thousands of clones, just over 85% observed once, and the top ten hold under 30%. The sample comprised peripheral blood. These receptors were collected from a human donor in a cohort sampled during active COVID-19.

This chain links TRBV7-8 with TRBJ2-1; tentatively, D is TRBD1 (8 bases). Germline CDR1 is SGHVS and CDR2 is FQNEAQ. The CDR3 runs to 15 residues. Between the trimmed V and J ends, which lost 5 bases and 6 bases, there was a span of 17 bases. CDR3 coding DNA: TGTGCCAGCAGCCAGGACAGGGAGGGGTCCAATGAGCAGTTCTTC. Its protein is CASSQDREGSNEQFF.

The chain has TRBV7-9 and TRBJ2-7, with 9 bases lining up with TRBD2. The CDR3 sequence is 15 residues long. The junction had 6 bases not matched to a gene; V was cut back by 4 bases and J by 2 bases. Looked up from germline, CDR1 is SEHNR and CDR2 is FQNEAQ (reference sequence). The CDR3 loop is CASSSPSGKTYEQYF. CDR3 DNA sequence: TGTGCCAGCAGCTCTCCTAGCGGGAAGACCTACGAGCAGTACTTC.

In this sample, this clone turned up a few times. The genes are TRBV10-2 and TRBJ1-1; 11 bases agree with TRBD1. The CDR3 consists of 14 residues. Germline V gene data show CDR1 as WSHSY and CDR2 as SAAADI. V lost 5 bases to trimming and J lost 7 bases; unmatched junction nucleotides: 6. The CDR3 spells CASSTGTGGNEAFF. The CDR3 DNA is TGCGCCAGCAGTACCGGGACAGGGGGAAATGAAGCTTTCTTT.

The rearrangement uses TRBV7-2 and TRBJ2-7; 10 bases align to TRBD1. The J segment lost 4 bases and the V segment lost 3 bases, leaving 3 bases of the junction unmatched. CDR1 and CDR2 (germline): SGHTA, FQGNSA. The CDR3 has 14 residues. The CDR3, as DNA: TGTGCCAGCAGCTTTGGACAGGGGGAGTACGAGCAGTACTTC. Its translation is CASSFGQGEYEQYF. The whole variable domain, filled in from reference TRBV7-2 and TRBJ2-7, reads GAGVSQSPSNKVTEKGKDVELRCDPISGHTALYWYRQSLGQGLEFLIYFQGNSAPDKSGLPSDRFSAERTGGSVSTLTIQRTQQEDSAVYLCASSFGQGEYEQYFGPGTRLTVT.

The V gene is TRBV10-3, the J gene TRBJ1-2, with 7 nucleotides matching TRBD1. The V and J ends lost 3 bases and 3 bases, in that order; junction bases with no gene match: 1. There are 13 residues in the CDR3. The V gene's germline CDR1 is ENHRY and CDR2 SYGVKD. In DNA form, the CDR3 reads TGTGCCATCAGTGATGGACAGGACTATGGCTACACCTTC. Translated: CAISDGQDYGYTF.

The V call is TRBV30, the J call TRBJ1-2; D may be TRBD1 (6 bases). Germline V gives CDR1 GTSNPN, CDR2 SVGIG (reference sequence). The CDR3 extends over 12 amino acids. Trimming removed 4 bases at V and 7 bases at J, with 13 bases between. CDR3 residues: CAWTGGSFGYTF. For the CDR3, the DNA is TGTGCCTGGACGGGGGGCTCCTTTGGCTACACCTTC.

CDR3 nucleotides: TGTGCAAGTCGCCGGACAGTCCACAATTCACCCCTCCACTTT. Translated, it gives CASRRTVHNSPLHF. The rearrangement links TRBV12-2 to TRBJ1-6; the table gives TRBD1 as D, unverified against the DNA. TRBV12-2 is an annotated pseudogene. The CDR3 runs to 14 residues.

This chain joins TRBV3-1 (or the pseudogene TRBV3-2) and TRBJ2-7; 14 bases agree with TRBD2. Germline CDR1 and CDR2: LGHDT and YNNKEL (reference sequence). V was clipped by 1 base and J by 4 bases; unmatched bases: 3. CDR3 length: 16 residues. The CDR3 here is CASSQGLAGGWYEQYF. CDR3 bases: TGTGCCAGCAGCCAAGGACTAGCGGGGGGGTGGTACGAGCAGTACTTC.

The J gene is TRBJ1-1, the V gene TRBV18, with no clear D. The ends were cut back, 0 bases at V and 0 bases at J, with 5 bases in the middle. Germline V gene lookup returns CDR1 KGHSH and CDR2 LQKENI. This CDR3 region has 14 residues. The DNA of the CDR3 is TGTGCCAGCTCACCACCGTCTATGAACACTGAAGCTTTCTTT. Amino acids: CASSPPSMNTEAFF.

The chain has TRBV7-6 and TRBJ2-7; D is undetermined. The V and J ends lost 4 bases and 5 bases respectively, with 12 bases between them. The CDR3 runs to 13 residues. Germline CDR1 reads SGHVS; CDR2 reads FNYEAQ. The CDR3 here is CASSYGRSHEQYF. In nucleotides, the CDR3 is TGTGCCAGCAGCTACGGTCGGAGCCACGAGCAGTACTTC.

The V gene is TRBV5-1, the J gene TRBJ1-1; TRBD1 aligns across 9 bases. Germline CDR1 is SGHRS and CDR2 is YFSETQ. This CDR3 spans 18 amino acids. V shed 3 bases and J 7 bases; nucleotides not matched to a gene: 19. The DNA for the CDR3 is TGCGCCAGCAGCTGGGAAACAGGGGGCGATAGCTTTAAGCTTGAAGCTTTCTTT. This gives the protein CASSWETGGDSFKLEAFF.

This chain joins TRBV5-6 and TRBJ2-1; possible D gene TRBD2, 5 bases. Per germline, CDR1 SGHDT and CDR2 YYEEEE. The CDR3 covers 12 residues. Trimming left V 5 bases short and J 6 bases short, with 9 bases between. The CDR3 DNA reads TGTGCCAGCAGGGAAACTAGCAATGAGCAGTTCTTC. Protein: CASRETSNEQFF.

The V call is TRBV6-6, the J call TRBJ1-2; TRBD1 matches 10 bases. CDR3 length: 14 amino acids. J was trimmed by 7 bases and V by 5 bases; bases with no gene match: 7. The germline CDR1 and CDR2 sequences are MNHNY and SVGAGI (reference sequence). The CDR3 sequence: CASSPQTGGFGYTF. CDR3 nucleotide sequence: TGTGCCAGCAGTCCCCAGACAGGGGGCTTTGGCTACACCTTC.

V gene TRBV24-1 combines with J gene TRBJ2-7; D gene ambiguous. Germline CDR1 and CDR2: KGHDR and SFDVKD. The ends were cut back, 4 bases at V and 2 bases at J, with 8 bases in the middle. This CDR3 spans 13 amino acids. CDR3 residues: CATSDPVTYEQYF. Written as DNA, the CDR3 is TGTGCCACCAGTGACCCTGTTACCTACGAGCAGTACTTC.

The chain has TRBV11-2 and TRBJ2-2, with 11 bases identical to TRBD2. Germline V lookup: CDR1 SGHAT, CDR2 FQNNGV. This CDR3 has 16 amino acids. Unmatched junction bases numbered 6, after V lost 5 bases and J lost 4 bases. CDR3 region: CASSETSGVTTGELFF. The DNA of the CDR3 is TGTGCCAGCAGCGAGACTAGCGGGGTTACCACCGGGGAGCTGTTTTTT.

The J gene is TRBJ2-4, the V gene TRBV4-2; tentatively, D is TRBD1 (5 bases). This CDR3 spans 15 amino acids. Deletions cut 0 bases from V and 2 bases from J, with 8 bases between. Germline values: CDR1 LGHNA, CDR2 YNFKEQ. CDR3 residues: CASSQDQGTKNIQYF. The CDR3 DNA reads TGTGCCAGCAGCCAAGATCAGGGTACCAAAAACATTCAGTACTTC.

This sequence joins TRBV9 and TRBJ1-2, with D hard to call. Germline CDR1 and CDR2: SGDLS and YYNGEE. Trimming shortened V by 4 bases and J by 0 bases, and 25 bases separated the two germline ends. The CDR3 has 19 amino acids. Here the CDR3 DNA reads TGTGCCAGCAGCCCCGACCCCTCGGGGATGAAGTTGTCTAACTATGGCTACACCTTC. Amino acids: CASSPDPSGMKLSNYGYTF.

J is TRBJ2-5 and V is TRBV14, with D possibly matching TRBD1 (5 bases). CDR3 length: 15 amino acids. The germline gives CDR1 SGHDN, CDR2 FVKESK. With 4 bases removed from V and 1 base from J, the gap between germline ends came to 13 bases. CDR3 sequence reads: CASSRARQSQETQYF. DNA of the CDR3: TGTGCCAGCAGCCGAGCCAGACAGAGCCAAGAGACCCAGTACTTC.

This clone has just one count. This sequence joins TRBV6-5 and TRBJ2-7; D is uncertain. CDR1 and CDR2 from the germline V gene are MNHEY and SVGAGI. The V gene lost 6 bases and the J gene lost 0 bases, with 12 bases spanning the gap. The CDR3 has 14 amino acids. CDR3 sequence: CASSAQWNSYEQYF. For the CDR3, the DNA is TGTGCCAGCAGCGCACAGTGGAACTCCTACGAGCAGTACTTC.

The J gene is TRBJ2-5, the V gene TRBV5-4; TRBD1 matches 9 bases. CDR3 length: 17 residues. Trimming took 0 bases from V and 5 from J; bases not matched to a gene: 11. Germline CDR1 is SGHNT and CDR2 is YYREEE (reference sequence). For the CDR3, the DNA is TGTGCCAGCAGCTTGGACGGAGTGACAGGGGGTCGGGAGACCCAGTACTTC. Translation gives CASSLDGVTGGRETQYF. Full variable domain (outside the CDR3, taken from reference TRBV5-4 and TRBJ2-5): ETGVTQSPTHLIKTRGQQVTLRCSSQSGHNTVSWYQQALGQGPQFIFQYYREEENGRGNFPPRFSGLQFPNYSSELNVNALELDDSALYLCASSLDGVTGGRETQYFGPGTRLLVL.

This rearrangement joins TRBV12-5 to TRBJ2-2; the D is unclear. V lost 1 base, J lost 4 bases, and 7 bases lay in between. The CDR3 sequence is 14 residues long. Germline V gene data show CDR1 as LGHNT and CDR2 as FRNRAP. The CDR3 nucleotides read TGTGCTAGTGGTTTGGCCCTTGTCACCGGGGAGCTGTTTTTT. Protein sequence: CASGLALVTGELFF.

This clone came up once. This sequence joins TRBV7-8 and TRBJ1-2, with D unclear. From germline, CDR1 is SGHVS and CDR2 FQNEAQ. The ends were cut back, 5 bases at V and 0 bases at J, with 13 bases in the middle. The CDR3 loop spans 15 amino acids. CDR3 amino acids: CASSPAATTNYGYTF. CDR3 in DNA: TGTGCCAGCAGCCCTGCAGCGACTACTAACTATGGCTACACCTTC.

This rearrangement joins TRBV15 to TRBJ2-2, with 9 bases fitting TRBD1. V trimming: 0 bases; J trimming: 6 bases; junction bases outside the gene matches: 23. Germline V gene lookup returns CDR1 LNHNV and CDR2 YYDKDF (reference sequence). The CDR3 contains 22 residues. Here the CDR3 reads CATSREFGIPARTGDTSGELFF. The CDR3 coding sequence is TGTGCCACCAGCAGAGAGTTTGGGATCCCCGCTCGGACAGGGGATACCTCCGGGGAGCTGTTTTTT.

This CDR3 reads CASSWGGFTEAFF. In DNA, the CDR3 is TGTGCCAGCAGTTGGGGAGGATTCACTGAAGCTTTCTTT. The rearrangement joins TRBV6-2 or TRBV6-3 to TRBJ1-1; D not certain. The CDR3 spans 13 residues. Looked up from germline, CDR1 is MNHEY and CDR2 is SVGEGT. V was shortened by 4 bases and J by 4 bases, with 10 bases between the two germline ends.

The CDR3 here is CASSPPGLAGGRAYEQYF. CDR3 nucleotides: TGTGCCAGCAGTCCACCGGGACTAGCGGGAGGGCGTGCCTACGAGCAGTACTTC. The gene calls are TRBV28 and TRBJ2-7, with TRBD2 identical over 16 bases. The CDR3 length is 18 residues. The ends lost 5 bases at V and 2 bases at J; junction bases unmatched: 9. Germline V CDR1 and CDR2: MDHEN, SYDVKM.